Given below is one T cell receptor beta chain in context. The sample belongs to a study of blood T cell repertoires in COVID-19. Study background: Nucleic acid was either cDNA or gDNA, and it came from T cells, B-cell-depleted T cells, or PBMCs.

How the authors handled the data: Estimated nucleated cell counts came from reference gene primer amplification. TCRdb's copy holds only in-frame clones and misses some; the assay was immunoSEQ multiplex PCR. V, J and clone size are taken as reported in that table, and D and trimming were inferred from the DNA itself. This table has approximately 280,000 clones, around nine tenths appearing once. All enrollees were roughly 18 to 90 years old and from some 24 US areas. Clinical history as reported by participants underpinned cohort assignment. The specimen was PBMCs or T cells enriched from blood (not recorded which). The receptor was isolated from a woman aged 40 to 50 who had recovered from COVID-19.

DNA of the CDR3: TGTGCCAGCTCATCAATCGGGACAGGGGTGACAGATACGCAGTATTTT. As protein: CASSSIGTGVTDTQYF. The genes are TRBV18 and TRBJ2-3, with 10 bases fitting TRBD1. This CDR3 is built from 16 residues. The V segment lost 5 bases and the J segment 3 bases; nucleotides outside the gene matches: 8. Germline values: CDR1 KGHSH, CDR2 LQKENI.